This T cell receptor beta chain was recorded in a study of T cell repertoires in cytomegalovirus infection. The wider study: CMV infection plus the matching HLA type was flagged by public TCR beta signatures.

The germline V and J ends were trimmed by 7 bases and 7 bases, with 19 bases remaining between them. CDR3 size: 14 residues. The germline V gene encodes CDR1 LNHDA and CDR2 SQIVND (reference sequence). TCRdb processed the reads anew with MiXCR; each CDR3 protein has one entry. The sample lists about 360,000 distinct CDR3 sequences, roughly 18% seen once, with 8.7% in the top ten. This clonotype appeared once. Its target is not known. The study's findings and limits: The cumulative frequency of public TCR beta families distinguished individuals who carried CMV together with the relevant HLA. CMV-specific HLA-C-restricted TCR beta clonotypes dominated the ex vivo response.

Sequenced input: PBMCs. This chain links TRBV19 with TRBJ1-2; no reliable D call. This TCR derives from a human donor in good health (CMV status not recorded). Some clones in this sample may be carry-over from other donors' samples. The CDR3 nucleotides read TGTGCCAGTAACCCCACCGACGGGAGTGGTGGCTACACCTTC. Translating it yields CASNPTDGSGGYTF.